The clone carrying this T cell receptor beta chain was detected only a few times. No antigen is known for it. Trimming removed 4 bases at V and 0 bases at J, with 9 bases between. The CDR3 consists of 14 residues. Germline values: CDR1 SNHLY, CDR2 FYNNEI. Primers included in the PCR were 60 Vbeta and 13 Jbeta primers. Libraries were prepared by immunoSEQ multiplex PCR; TCRdb keeps only in-frame clonotypes and omits some of them. The data contain 100,000 or so clones, under 80% of them singletons. The data were taken from a study of cytomegalovirus exposure and HLA in healthy donors. Study findings and constraints: For most TCR beta V segments, an earlier analysis put the productive rate at about 90% or about 30% of the time. Further analysis was carried out later, and it showed several of the most significant clusters appearing linked to common viral pathogens.

The chain has TRBV2 and TRBJ1-2; no clear D gene. Specimen: PBMCs. The clonotype comes from a man between 40 and 49 years old in good health and CMV-seronegative. This CDR3 reads CASSVRGANYGYTF. The DNA for the CDR3 is TGTGCCAGCAGTGTCCGGGGAGCTAACTATGGCTACACCTTC.